A single sample is the source of the 16 T cell receptor beta chains below, sequenced in a study of graft-versus-host responses after intestinal transplantation. The antigens for these receptors are not known. Only in-frame clones appear in the TCRdb table, and some are missing; sequencing was by immunoSEQ multiplex PCR. The sample contains about 120,000 clones, over 80% of which appear only once. Sample: unstimulated CD4+ T cells sorted from spleen or lymph node cells, taken before intestinal transplant. All receptors come from a human donor who received an intestinal transplant.

This chain joins TRBV5-1 and TRBJ2-5; 9 bases agree with TRBD2. The germline CDR1 and CDR2 sequences are SGHRS and YFSETQ. The V segment lost 4 bases and the J segment 7 bases; nucleotides outside the gene matches: 14. The CDR3 loop spans 16 amino acids. The CDR3 loop is CASSVREGPGIWTQYF. The CDR3 coding sequence is TGCGCCAGCAGCGTGCGGGAGGGCCCAGGTATTTGGACCCAGTACTTC.

With respect to this clone: The sample contains more than one DNA sequence encoding this CDR3. The chain links TRBV2 to TRBJ2-7, with 8 nucleotides matching TRBD1. CDR3 length equals 16 residues. CDR1 and CDR2 (germline): SNHLY, FYNNEI. V lost 3 bases to trimming and J lost 5 bases; unmatched junction nucleotides: 12. The CDR3 spells CASSERTGNPPHEQYF. Written as DNA, the CDR3 is TGTGCCAGCAGTGAGAGGACAGGGAACCCCCCCCACGAGCAGTACTTC.

This clone appeared once. The chain carries TRBV10-2 and TRBJ1-5; D is undetermined. This CDR3 region has 14 residues. The germline V gene encodes CDR1 WSHSY and CDR2 SAAADI. Trimming left V 7 bases short and J 1 base short, with 11 bases between. Here the CDR3 reads CASTRSRSNQPQHF. CDR3 DNA: TGCGCCAGCACGCGTTCACGGAGCAATCAGCCCCAGCATTTT.

The V and J genes are TRBV4-1 and TRBJ2-5; possible D gene TRBD2, 5 bases. V was shortened by 4 bases and J by 5 bases, with 20 bases between the two germline ends. Germline CDR1 and CDR2: MGHRA and YSYEKL. CDR3 length: 16 residues. The CDR3 loop is CASSPSVTRAWETQYF. The DNA of the CDR3 is TGCGCCAGCAGCCCCTCAGTTACGAGGGCGTGGGAGACCCAGTACTTC.

The J gene is TRBJ1-1, the V gene TRBV5-3; TRBD1 agrees at 7 bases. TRBV5-3 is identified as an open reading frame with a role that is uncertain. Unmatched junction bases numbered 3, after V lost 3 bases and J lost 4 bases. This CDR3 is 13 amino acids long. The CDR3 nucleotides are TGTGCCAGAAGCTCGACAGGGCTCACTGAAGCTTTCTTT. Protein sequence: CARSSTGLTEAFF.

Only one count was recorded for this clone. This sequence joins TRBV27 and TRBJ2-7, with 7 positions matching TRBD1. The last part of the DNA fits TRBJ2-5 better; the J call may be wrong. CDR3 size: 16 residues. The germline V gene has CDR1 MNHEY and CDR2 SMNVEV (reference sequence). The DNA for the CDR3 is TGTGCCAGCAGCCCGAGGGGGCGAACCCCCCAAGAGACCCAGTACTTC. The encoded protein is CASSPRGRTPQETQYF.

The chain joins TRBV27 to TRBJ1-1; perhaps TRBD1 as D (5 bases). CDR1 MNHEY and CDR2 SMNVEV come from the germline V gene (reference sequence). The CDR3 loop spans 16 amino acids. V shed 4 bases and J shed 1 base, with 16 bases lying between them. CDR3 sequence (DNA): TGTGCCAGCAGTTCCTTCCCGCGGGGCCCGAACACTGAAGCTTTCTTT. Its translation is CASSSFPRGPNTEAFF.

This clone was counted once. The CDR3 nucleotides read TGTGCCAGCAGCTTAAGCGGGTTTAGCTCCTACGAGCAGTACTTC. Amino acid sequence: CASSLSGFSSYEQYF. V usage is TRBV11-2 and J usage is TRBJ2-5; TRBD2 is a possible D gene (6 bases). The DNA end is more similar to TRBJ2-7, so the J call may be wrong. CDR1 and CDR2 from the germline V gene are SGHAT and FQNNGV. The CDR3 is 15 amino acids.

The J gene is TRBJ2-5, the V gene TRBV19; D call uncertain. V lost 9 bases and J lost 3, with 8 bases in between. Germline assignment: CDR1 LNHDA and CDR2 SQIVND (reference sequence). There are 11 residues in the CDR3. Here the CDR3 reads CARRLEETQYF. In nucleotides, the CDR3 is TGTGCCAGGAGGCTAGAAGAGACCCAGTACTTC.

The chain combines TRBV6-5 with TRBJ2-5; 10 nucleotides align to TRBD1. This CDR3 comprises 16 residues. CDR1 and CDR2 from the germline V gene are MNHEY and SVGAGI. With 0 bases clipped from V and 1 base from J, the junction kept 2 bases outside the gene matches. CDR3 nucleotides: TGTGCCAGCAGTTACTCCGGGACAGGGGTCCAAGAGACCCAGTACTTC. Translated, it gives CASSYSGTGVQETQYF.

This clone appeared a single time. One junction end does not reproduce the germline sequence, and a read error may be involved. The chain combines TRBV7-9 with TRBJ2-2, with D possibly TRBD2 on 5 matching bases. The CDR3 sequence is 13 residues long. Germline CDR1 reads SEHNR; CDR2 reads FQNEAQ (reference sequence). CDR3 DNA: TGTGCCAGCAGCTTACCGACCGCCGGGAAGCTGTTTTTT. This sequence encodes CASSLPTAGKLFF.

This sequence joins TRBV12-5 and TRBJ1-3; 9 positions agree with TRBD1. J was trimmed by 1 base and V by 5 bases; bases with no gene match: 12. Germline CDR1 LGHNT, CDR2 FRNRAP. The CDR3 totals 18 residues. Here the CDR3 reads CASGTRNKTGGSGNTIYF. The CDR3 region has the DNA TGTGCTAGTGGTACCCGGAATAAGACAGGGGGATCTGGAAACACCATATATTTT.

This clone was counted a single time. The chain recombines TRBV7-8 with TRBJ1-3, with D tentatively TRBD1 (5 bases). The CDR3 is made up of 16 amino acids. The V end was cut by 2 bases, the J end by 3 bases, with 14 bases between. Germline lookup yields CDR1 SGHVS and CDR2 FQNEAQ. The CDR3 sequence is CASSLRRREGGNTIYF. The CDR3 DNA follows: TGTGCCAGCAGCTTACGTCGCAGGGAAGGTGGAAACACCATATATTTT.

This clone was counted once. CDR3 nucleotide sequence: TGTGCCAGCAGTTTAAGGTCAGGGGGAATGAACACTGAAGCTTTCTTT. Translating it yields CASSLRSGGMNTEAFF. The chain carries TRBV27 and TRBJ1-1, with TRBD1 matching over 7 bases. With V trimmed by 2 bases and J by 0 bases, 6 bases remained unmatched. There are 16 residues in the CDR3. Germline V lookup: CDR1 MNHEY, CDR2 SMNVEV (reference sequence).

Notes on this clone: The same CDR3 can be traced to other DNA sequences in this sample. The chain employs TRBV6-1 and TRBJ1-4; no definite D call. This CDR3 spans 14 amino acids. Germline V lookup: CDR1 MNHNS, CDR2 SASEGT. V was clipped by 8 bases and J by 4 bases, with 14 bases between them. The CDR3 sequence is CASLPGPFNEKLFF. DNA of the CDR3: TGTGCCAGCCTTCCGGGTCCATTTAATGAAAAACTGTTTTTT.

This sequence joins TRBV7-3 and TRBJ2-3, with D possibly being TRBD2 (5 bases). Trimming stripped 3 bases from V and 6 bases from J, with 16 bases between. This CDR3 is 15 amino acids long. The germline V gene has CDR1 SGHTA and CDR2 FQGTGA. CDR3 sequence: CASSFGGSTRDTQYF. The CDR3 coding sequence is TGTGCCAGCAGCTTTGGTGGGAGTACCCGGGATACGCAGTATTTT.